The 27 T cell receptor beta chains given below trace back to one sample, sequenced in a study of blood T cell repertoires in COVID-19. TCRdb's copy holds only in-frame clones and misses some; the assay was immunoSEQ multiplex PCR. The sample consists of around 150,000 clones, 85% of them appearing once. Sequenced sample: PBMCs or T cells enriched from blood (not recorded which). The origin of the receptors is a woman aged 35 to 49 who had recovered from COVID-19.

This chain connects TRBV14 to TRBJ2-5; 7 nucleotides agree with TRBD1. Germline loops: CDR1 SGHDN, CDR2 FVKESK. CDR3 size: 13 residues. With V trimmed by 5 bases and J by 3 bases, 3 bases remained unmatched. Here the CDR3 DNA reads TGTGCCAGCAGCTCGACAGGGAAAGAGACCCAGTACTTC. Protein sequence: CASSSTGKETQYF. Complete variable domain (other parts from reference TRBV14 and TRBJ2-5): EAGVTQFPSHSVIEKGQTVTLRCDPISGHDNLYWYRRVMGKEIKFLLHFVKESKQDESGMPNNRFLAERTGGTYSTLKVQPAELEDSGVYFCASSSTGKETQYFGPGTRLLVL.

The chain couples TRBV30 to TRBJ2-5; 11 bases line up with TRBD1. CDR1 GTSNPN and CDR2 SVGIG come from the germline V gene (reference sequence). The CDR3 has 13 amino acids. The trim removed 5 bases at V and 5 bases at J, leaving 4 bases unmatched. Here the CDR3 DNA reads TGTGCCTGGGGACAGGGGGCGCGGGAGACCCAGTACTTC. Encoded protein: CAWGQGARETQYF.

The gene calls are TRBV6-5 and TRBJ1-5; 8 bases align to TRBD1. V shed 5 bases and J 2 bases; nucleotides not matched to a gene: 2. Per the germline V gene, CDR1 is MNHEY and CDR2 is SVGAGI. The CDR3 is 14 residues long. DNA for the CDR3: TGTGCCAGCAGTACGACAGGGGGCAATCAGCCCCAGCATTTT. Its translation is CASSTTGGNQPQHF.

J is TRBJ1-4 and V is TRBV7-8; the match to TRBD1 covers 7 bases. The V segment lost 5 bases and the J segment 11 bases; nucleotides outside the gene matches: 14. Germline values: CDR1 SGHVS, CDR2 FQNEAQ. The CDR3 spans 15 residues. This CDR3 reads CASSPTGATSPKLFF. The CDR3 DNA is TGTGCCAGCAGCCCTACAGGGGCGACGTCGCCCAAACTGTTTTTT. The whole variable domain, remainder taken from reference TRBV7-8 and TRBJ1-4, is GAGVSQSPRYKVAKRGQDVALRCDPISGHVSLFWYQQALGQGPEFLTYFQNEAQLDKSGLPSDRFFAERPEGSVSTLKIQRTQQEDSAVYLCASSPTGATSPKLFFGSGTQLSVL.

The rearrangement uses TRBV30 and TRBJ1-5; 8 nucleotides align to TRBD1. With 8 bases clipped from V and 2 bases from J, the junction kept 11 bases outside the gene matches. The CDR3 has 15 residues. Per the germline V gene, CDR1 is GTSNPN and CDR2 is SVGIG (reference sequence). The CDR3 sequence: CARSDGTGRNQPQHF. As DNA, the CDR3 is TGTGCCCGATCGGACGGGACAGGTCGCAATCAGCCCCAGCATTTT. Filled out from reference TRBV30 and TRBJ1-5, the complete variable domain reads SQTIHQWPATLVQPVGSPLSLECTVEGTSNPNLYWYRQAAGRGLQLLFYSVGIGQISSEVPQNLSASRPQDRQFILSSKKLLLSDSGFYLCARSDGTGRNQPQHFGDGTRLSIL.

The V call is TRBV9, the J call TRBJ2-3; D possibly corresponds to TRBD2 (6 bases). The CDR3 is 15 amino acids. V shed 4 bases and J shed 6 bases, with 18 bases lying between them. Germline loops: CDR1 SGDLS, CDR2 YYNGEE. The chain's CDR3 is CASSPRRTGVDTQYF. The CDR3, as DNA: TGTGCCAGCAGCCCCCGACGGACGGGGGTGGATACGCAGTATTTT.

The chain uses TRBV9 and TRBJ1-6; D possibly corresponds to TRBD1 (5 bases). V dropped 3 bases and J dropped 7 bases, with 20 bases sitting between them. CDR3 size: 17 residues. The germline gives CDR1 SGDLS, CDR2 YYNGEE. CDR3 nucleotide sequence: TGTGCCAGCAGCGCCCAATCGGCGACAGCGAACAATTCACCCCTCCACTTT. It yields the protein CASSAQSATANNSPLHF.

The V call is TRBV5-1, the J call TRBJ1-1; 7 positions match TRBD1. This CDR3 comprises 13 residues. Germline V lookup: CDR1 SGHRS, CDR2 YFSETQ. V dropped 5 bases and J dropped 5; count of bases not matched to a gene: 6. The CDR3 region has the DNA TGCGCCAGCAGAGAGGGGGCGGAAACTGAAGCTTTCTTT. This gives the protein CASREGAETEAFF.

This clone has only one observation. V is TRBV19 and J is TRBJ1-2; possibly TRBD1 for D (5 bases). Trimming removed 0 bases at V and 5 bases at J, with 10 bases between. The CDR3 is 14 residues long. Germline V gives CDR1 LNHDA, CDR2 SQIVND (reference sequence). CDR3 region: CASSIDREFYGYTF. The CDR3 DNA reads TGTGCCAGTAGTATAGACAGGGAATTTTATGGCTACACCTTC.

Note on this clone: A junction end diverges from the germline sequence, so it may reflect a read error. The CDR3 protein is CASREGTGGHFHLSGNTIYF. DNA for the CDR3: TGTGCCAGCAGGGAAGGGACAGGGGGCCATTTCCACCTCTCTGGAAACACCATATATTTT. The genes are TRBV6-1 and TRBJ1-3, with 12 bases matching TRBD1. CDR3 size: 20 residues. Looked up from germline, CDR1 is MNHNS and CDR2 is SASEGT.

The gene calls are TRBV5-6 and TRBJ2-6, with 12 bases identical to TRBD1. Germline V gives CDR1 SGHDT, CDR2 YYEEEE. The CDR3 is made up of 18 amino acids. V was pared by 3 bases and J by 2 bases, with 6 bases of the junction left unmatched. CDR3 DNA sequence: TGTGCCAGCAGCTCGCCCGGGACAGGGGGCGCTGGGGCCAACGTCCTGACTTTC. This translates into CASSSPGTGGAGANVLTF.

V and J are TRBV12-3 or TRBV12-4 and TRBJ2-3; D unresolved. This CDR3 is built from 12 residues. Trimming removed 6 bases at V and 0 bases at J, with 4 bases between. This chain's CDR3 is CASRLSTDTQYF. The CDR3 coding sequence is TGTGCCAGCAGACTTAGCACAGATACGCAGTATTTT.

The chain is built from TRBV30 and TRBJ2-6, with D perhaps TRBD1 (5 bases). The V gene's germline CDR1 is GTSNPN and CDR2 SVGIG (reference sequence). Deletions cut 0 bases from V and 2 bases from J, with 8 bases between. This CDR3 region has 15 residues. In DNA form, the CDR3 reads TGTGCCTGGAGTGTCCCCAGGGCTGGGGCCAACGTCCTGACTTTC. Protein product: CAWSVPRAGANVLTF.

This clone was found once. The chain combines TRBV30 with TRBJ2-3; 8 positions match TRBD2. The CDR3 contains 13 residues. Trimming removed 5 bases from V and 4 bases from J; junction bases left unmatched: 5. The germline V gene has CDR1 GTSNPN and CDR2 SVGIG (reference sequence). This CDR3 reads CAWVGRASDTQYF. For the CDR3, the DNA is TGTGCCTGGGTCGGGAGGGCATCAGATACGCAGTATTTT.

V is TRBV11-3 and J is TRBJ1-1; 8 bases fit TRBD1. CDR3 length equals 15 residues. J lost 0 bases, V lost 4 bases, and 4 bases had no gene match. In germline, CDR1 is SGHNT, CDR2 YENEEA. The CDR3 DNA sequence: TGTGCCAGCAGCTCACGACAGGGGATGAACACTGAAGCTTTCTTT. This translates into CASSSRQGMNTEAFF.

The chain couples TRBV2 to TRBJ1-2; D is unresolved. V lost 5 bases and J lost 2, with 12 bases in between. This CDR3 is built from 14 residues. The germline V gene has CDR1 SNHLY and CDR2 FYNNEI. The CDR3 reads CASSTGLLNYGYTF. Written as DNA, the CDR3 is TGTGCCAGCAGTACCGGACTCCTAAACTATGGCTACACCTTC.

The genes are TRBV7-8 and TRBJ1-1; D remains ambiguous. The CDR3 extends over 20 amino acids. Trimming stripped 0 bases from V and 10 bases from J, with 33 bases between. Germline CDR1 reads SGHVS; CDR2 reads FQNEAQ. The CDR3 DNA sequence: TGTGCCAGCAGCTTAGCCGCGGCTGATCGCTTCGAAGTGATACCCCCCACAGCTTTCTTT. Amino acid sequence: CASSLAAADRFEVIPPTAFF.

The rearrangement links TRBV4-1 to TRBJ2-7, with 12 bases aligning to TRBD2. Per the germline V gene, CDR1 is MGHRA and CDR2 is YSYEKL. The J segment lost 0 bases and the V segment lost 5 bases, leaving 5 bases of the junction unmatched. The CDR3 length is 16 residues. The CDR3 DNA follows: TGCGCCAGCAGCACACTAGCGGGGGGCAGCTCCTACGAGCAGTACTTC. This translates into CASSTLAGGSSYEQYF.

This chain links TRBV2 with TRBJ1-5; D possibly corresponds to TRBD1 (6 bases). The CDR3 is 14 amino acids. Germline CDR1 is SNHLY and CDR2 is FYNNEI. V was pared by 7 bases and J by 3 bases, with 13 bases between. The CDR3 sequence is CASTVGQINQPQHF. The CDR3 DNA follows: TGTGCCAGCACCGTCGGACAGATCAATCAGCCCCAGCATTTT.

V and J are TRBV5-4 and TRBJ2-2, with 12 positions matching TRBD2. The CDR3 spans 18 residues. Trimming at V came to 3 bases and at J to 0 bases, leaving 6 bases not matched to a gene. Germline V gene lookup returns CDR1 SGHNT and CDR2 YYREEE (reference sequence). The CDR3: CASSSPTSGGPNTGELFF. CDR3 DNA sequence: TGTGCCAGCAGCTCCCCCACTAGCGGGGGGCCGAACACCGGGGAGCTGTTTTTT.

A few counts support this clone. The chain uses TRBV6-1 and TRBJ2-1; 7 bases align to TRBD2. Trimming removed 2 bases from V and 3 bases from J; junction bases left unmatched: 1. The CDR3 contains 14 residues. Per germline, CDR1 MNHNS and CDR2 SASEGT. Written as DNA, the CDR3 is TGTGCCAGCAGTGAATGGGGGGGCTACAATGAGCAGTTCTTC. It codes for CASSEWGGYNEQFF.

The V and J genes are TRBV5-1 and TRBJ2-1, with D hard to call. V was pared by 2 bases and J by 1 base, with 10 bases between. The CDR3 runs 15 residues. The germline V gene has CDR1 SGHRS and CDR2 YFSETQ. The CDR3 sequence: CASSLGDFSYNEQFF. In DNA form, the CDR3 reads TGCGCCAGCAGCTTAGGAGACTTTTCCTACAATGAGCAGTTCTTC.

V gene TRBV6-2 or TRBV6-3 combines with J gene TRBJ1-2, with D maybe TRBD1 (5 bases). CDR1 MNHEY and CDR2 SVGEGT come from the germline V gene. V lost 5 bases, J lost 4 bases, and 14 bases lay in between. The CDR3 runs 14 residues. DNA for the CDR3: TGTGCCAGCAGTATCCCAGGGAATTCCTATGGCTACACCTTC. It specifies CASSIPGNSYGYTF.

This sequence joins TRBV6-5 and TRBJ1-1; perhaps TRBD1 as D (6 bases). Trimming shortened V by 2 bases and J by 7 bases, and 11 bases separated the two germline ends. The CDR3 sequence is 13 residues long. Germline values: CDR1 MNHEY, CDR2 SVGAGI. The CDR3 coding sequence is TGTGCCAGCAGTTACACAGGGACTAGTGAAGCTTTCTTT. It encodes CASSYTGTSEAFF.

This chain links TRBV4-1 with TRBJ1-4, with TRBD1 identical over 10 bases. Per germline, CDR1 MGHRA and CDR2 YSYEKL. This CDR3 contains 14 residues. V dropped 4 bases and J dropped 7; count of bases not matched to a gene: 3. The CDR3 bases are TGCGCCAGCAGCCCGGGACAGGGGACTGAAAAACTGTTTTTT. Translating gives CASSPGQGTEKLFF.

The chain uses TRBV3-1 (or the pseudogene TRBV3-2) and TRBJ2-7, with D maybe TRBD1 (5 bases). In germline, CDR1 is LGHDT, CDR2 YNNKEL (reference sequence). V was trimmed by 5 bases and J by 5 bases, leaving 10 bases between them. CDR3 length equals 12 residues. The DNA of the CDR3 is TGTGCCAGCAGCTATGACAGCAACGAGCAGTACTTC. It encodes CASSYDSNEQYF.

The V call is TRBV7-8, the J call TRBJ2-7, with 7 bases matching TRBD1. This CDR3 region has 13 residues. V lost 3 bases to trimming and J lost 4 bases; unmatched junction nucleotides: 3. The germline gives CDR1 SGHVS, CDR2 FQNEAQ. The CDR3 is CASSLAGGYEQYF. DNA of the CDR3: TGTGCCAGCAGCTTGGCAGGGGGTTACGAGCAGTACTTC. The full variable domain, completed using reference TRBV7-8 and TRBJ2-7, is GAGVSQSPRYKVAKRGQDVALRCDPISGHVSLFWYQQALGQGPEFLTYFQNEAQLDKSGLPSDRFFAERPEGSVSTLKIQRTQQEDSAVYLCASSLAGGYEQYFGPGTRLTVT.